A selection of T cell receptor beta chains follows, all from one sample in a study of chemoradiotherapy in HPV16-positive cancers. Generated by immunoSEQ multiplex PCR, the TCRdb table keeps only in-frame clones and is missing some. This table holds tens of thousands of clones, roughly 89% found once. Sequencing used blood, obtained from a patient who underwent chemoradiotherapy. The origin of the receptors is a human donor with HPV-associated anogenital cancer. Each CDR3 is given with its conserved first and last residue. Clone size is stated in some rows and not others, as once, few, many or a class when expanded.

v_gene	abundance	j_gene	len	CDR3aa
TRBV20-1	-	TRBJ2-7	11	CSARDLYEQYF
TRBV19	-	TRBJ2-7	15	CASRVSGTGLYEQYF
TRBV19	once	TRBJ1-2	14	CASSLAGRSYGYTF
TRBV5-5	-	TRBJ1-5	14	CASTLGRGNQPQHF
TRBV28	-	TRBJ2-7	13	CATGLAGSHEQYF
TRBV21-1	-	TRBJ2-7	18	CASSKGEKRASPRGEQYF
TRBV5-6	-	TRBJ2-2	17	CASSLASGEGRTGELFF
TRBV7-9	-	TRBJ1-4	15	CASSLTGGTNEKLFF
TRBV10-3	few	TRBJ2-1	13	CAIDSGGYNEQFF
TRBV9	few	TRBJ2-5	15	CASSVTSFGGETQYF
TRBV11-2	-	TRBJ2-5	16	CASSSHQGGGGETQYF
TRBV6-1	few	TRBJ2-2	15	CASTPLAGNTGELFF
TRBV5-4	-	TRBJ2-7	16	CASSLGGAGGKVEQYF
TRBV7-9	-	TRBJ1-2	11	CASSLVGTGFF
TRBV7-9	-	TRBJ1-2	14	CASSLGAGVLGYTF
TRBV7-3	-	TRBJ2-3	15	CASSVGSSPLDAQYF